The TCR beta chain described here comes from a study of T cells in Graves' hyperthyroidism and ophthalmopathy. Study-wide findings and caveats: Among clonotypes expanded in thyroid above 0.001, most were also found in blood.

On this clonotype itself: Its antigen is undetermined.

Diagnoses rested on clinical symptoms, serum thyroxine and TRAb, thyroid ultrasound and orbital computed tomography. Amplification yielded TCR beta CDR3 regions, with RNA transcripts as the source. Using the HTBI primer set, a first-round RT-PCR was run on the TCR CDR3. TCRdb passed the multiplex PCR reads through MiXCR, listing each CDR3 protein once. The repertoire consists of 250,000 to 400,000 distinct CDR3 sequences, with roughly an eighth occurring once and the leading ten covering roughly 33%. This CDR3 has 14 amino acids. From germline, CDR1 is SGHRS and CDR2 YFSETQ. V was cut by 0 bases and J by 8 bases, with 9 bases left in between.

The sequenced sample consisted of blood. The V and J genes are TRBV5-1 and TRBJ1-6, with TRBD1 as a possible D gene (5 bases). The receptor comes from a woman aged 40 to 50 with Graves' ophthalmopathy. As DNA, the CDR3 is TGCGCCAGCAGCTTGGGTACAGGTTATTCACCCCTCCACTTT. Translation gives CASSLGTGYSPLHF.